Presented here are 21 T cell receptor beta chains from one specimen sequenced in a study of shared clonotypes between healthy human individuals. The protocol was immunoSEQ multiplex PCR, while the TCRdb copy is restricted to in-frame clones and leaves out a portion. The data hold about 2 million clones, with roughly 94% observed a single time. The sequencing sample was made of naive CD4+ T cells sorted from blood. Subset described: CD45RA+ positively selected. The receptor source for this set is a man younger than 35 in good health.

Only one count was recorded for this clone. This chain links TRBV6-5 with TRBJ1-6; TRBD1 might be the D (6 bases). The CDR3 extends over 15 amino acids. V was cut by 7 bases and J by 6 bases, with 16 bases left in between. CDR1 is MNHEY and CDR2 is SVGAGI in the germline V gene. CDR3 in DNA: TGTGCCAGCACCCTAGGACAGCAGTTTAATTCACCCCTCCACTTT. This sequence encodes CASTLGQQFNSPLHF.

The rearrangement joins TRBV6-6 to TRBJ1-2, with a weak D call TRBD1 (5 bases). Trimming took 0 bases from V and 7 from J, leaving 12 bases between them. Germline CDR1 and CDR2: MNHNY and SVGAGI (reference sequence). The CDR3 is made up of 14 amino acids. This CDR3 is CASSYSQGWAGYTF. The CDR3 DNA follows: TGTGCCAGCAGTTACTCGCAGGGTTGGGCTGGCTACACCTTC.

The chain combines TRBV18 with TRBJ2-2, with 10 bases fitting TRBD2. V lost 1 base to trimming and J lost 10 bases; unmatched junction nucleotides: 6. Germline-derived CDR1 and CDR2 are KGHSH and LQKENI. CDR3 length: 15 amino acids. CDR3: CASSPQLAGLLELFF. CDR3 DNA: TGTGCCAGCTCACCACAACTAGCGGGGTTGTTGGAGCTGTTTTTT.

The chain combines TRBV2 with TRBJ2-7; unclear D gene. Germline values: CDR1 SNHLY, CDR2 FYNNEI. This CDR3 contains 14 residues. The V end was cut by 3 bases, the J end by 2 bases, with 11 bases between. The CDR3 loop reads CASSDGPQTYEQYF. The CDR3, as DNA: TGTGCCAGCAGTGACGGCCCGCAAACCTACGAGCAGTACTTC.

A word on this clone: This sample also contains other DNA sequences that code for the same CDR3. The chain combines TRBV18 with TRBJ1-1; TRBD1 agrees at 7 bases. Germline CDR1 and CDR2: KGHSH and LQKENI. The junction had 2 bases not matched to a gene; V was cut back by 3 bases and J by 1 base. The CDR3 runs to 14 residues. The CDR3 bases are TGTGCCAGCTCACCCGGGACAGCGAACACTGAAGCTTTCTTT. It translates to CASSPGTANTEAFF.

The CDR3 here is CASSSGQGWTGELFF. CDR3 sequence (DNA): TGTGCCAGCAGCTCGGGACAGGGGTGGACCGGGGAGCTGTTTTTT. This chain links TRBV5-4 with TRBJ2-2; TRBD1 aligns across 10 bases. The CDR3 is 15 amino acids. The J segment lost 5 bases and the V segment lost 3 bases, leaving 4 bases of the junction unmatched. Per the germline V gene, CDR1 is SGHNT and CDR2 is YYREEE (reference sequence).

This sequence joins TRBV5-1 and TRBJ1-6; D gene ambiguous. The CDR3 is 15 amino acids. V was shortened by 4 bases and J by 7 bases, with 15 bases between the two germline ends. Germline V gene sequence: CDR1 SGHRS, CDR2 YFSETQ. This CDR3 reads CASSVEGGLNSPLHF. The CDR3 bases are TGCGCCAGCAGCGTGGAGGGCGGTCTAAATTCACCCCTCCACTTT.

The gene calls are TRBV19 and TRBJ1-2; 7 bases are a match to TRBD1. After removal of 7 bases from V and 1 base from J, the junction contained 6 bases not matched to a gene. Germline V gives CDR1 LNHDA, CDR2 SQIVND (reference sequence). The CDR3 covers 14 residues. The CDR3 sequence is CASMSTGINYGYTF. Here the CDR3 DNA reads TGTGCCAGTATGTCGACAGGGATTAACTATGGCTACACCTTC.

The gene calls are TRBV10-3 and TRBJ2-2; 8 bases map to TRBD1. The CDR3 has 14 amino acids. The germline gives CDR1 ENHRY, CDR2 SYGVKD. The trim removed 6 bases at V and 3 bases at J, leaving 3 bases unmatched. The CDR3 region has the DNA TGTGCCATCAGGGACAGGGAGGACACCGGGGAGCTGTTTTTT. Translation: CAIRDREDTGELFF.

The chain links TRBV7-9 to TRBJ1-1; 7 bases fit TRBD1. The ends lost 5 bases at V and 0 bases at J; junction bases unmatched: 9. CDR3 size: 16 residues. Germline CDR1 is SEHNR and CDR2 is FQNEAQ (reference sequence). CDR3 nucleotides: TGTGCCAGCAGCCTTGAGACAGGGTTCATGAACACTGAAGCTTTCTTT. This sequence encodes CASSLETGFMNTEAFF.

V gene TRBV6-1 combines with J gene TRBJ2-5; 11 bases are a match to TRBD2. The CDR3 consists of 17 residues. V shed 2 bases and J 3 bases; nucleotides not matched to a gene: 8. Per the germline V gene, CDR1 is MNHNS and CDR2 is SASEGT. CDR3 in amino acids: CASSERIAGGPEETQYF. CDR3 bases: TGTGCCAGCAGTGAAAGGATAGCGGGAGGGCCAGAAGAGACCCAGTACTTC.

The CDR3 protein is CASSTSRNEQFF. DNA of the CDR3: TGTGCCAGCTCCACCTCGAGGAATGAGCAGTTCTTC. The gene calls are TRBV18 and TRBJ2-1; D remains ambiguous. The CDR3 covers 12 residues. Between the trimmed V and J ends, which lost 6 bases and 7 bases, there was a span of 10 bases. Germline-derived CDR1 and CDR2 are KGHSH and LQKENI.

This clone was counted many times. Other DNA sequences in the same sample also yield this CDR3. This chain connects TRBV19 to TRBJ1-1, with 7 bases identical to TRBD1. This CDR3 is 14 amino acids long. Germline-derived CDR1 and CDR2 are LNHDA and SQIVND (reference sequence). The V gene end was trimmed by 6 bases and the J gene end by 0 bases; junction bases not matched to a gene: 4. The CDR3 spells CASSKGALNTEAFF. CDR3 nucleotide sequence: TGTGCCAGTAGCAAGGGGGCTTTGAACACTGAAGCTTTCTTT.

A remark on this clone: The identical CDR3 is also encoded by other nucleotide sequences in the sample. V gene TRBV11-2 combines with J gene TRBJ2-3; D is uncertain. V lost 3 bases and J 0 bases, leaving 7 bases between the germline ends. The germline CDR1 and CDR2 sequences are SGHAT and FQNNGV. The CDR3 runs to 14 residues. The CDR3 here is CASSLGGSTDTQYF. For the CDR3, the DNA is TGTGCCAGCAGCTTGGGCGGTAGCACAGATACGCAGTATTTT.

CDR3 sequence reads: CASSFPYSGNTIYF. CDR3 sequence (DNA): TGTGCCAGCAGCTTTCCCTACTCTGGAAACACCATATATTTT. This chain links TRBV5-6 with TRBJ1-3; D is unclear. V lost 2 bases, J lost 0 bases, and 6 bases lay in between. The CDR3 is 14 residues long. Per germline, CDR1 SGHDT and CDR2 YYEEEE. Full variable domain (outside the CDR3, taken from reference TRBV5-6 and TRBJ1-3): DAGVTQSPTHLIKTRGQQVTLRCSPKSGHDTVSWYQQALGQGPQFIFQYYEEEERQRGNFPDRFSGHQFPNYSSELNVNALLLGDSALYLCASSFPYSGNTIYFGEGSWLTVV.

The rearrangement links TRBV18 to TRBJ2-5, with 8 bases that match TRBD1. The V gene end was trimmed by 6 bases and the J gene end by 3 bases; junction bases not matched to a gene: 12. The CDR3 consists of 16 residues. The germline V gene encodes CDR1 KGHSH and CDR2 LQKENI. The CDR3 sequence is CASSNQAQGAKETQYF. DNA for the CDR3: TGTGCCAGCTCTAACCAGGCGCAGGGGGCTAAAGAGACCCAGTACTTC.

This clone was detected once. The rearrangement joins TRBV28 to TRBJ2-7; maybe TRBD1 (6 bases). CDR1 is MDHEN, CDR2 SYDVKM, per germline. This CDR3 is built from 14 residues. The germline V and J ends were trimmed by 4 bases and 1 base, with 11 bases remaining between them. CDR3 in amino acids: CASSSGGKSYEQYF. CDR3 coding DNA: TGTGCCAGCAGTTCTGGGGGCAAGTCCTACGAGCAGTACTTC.

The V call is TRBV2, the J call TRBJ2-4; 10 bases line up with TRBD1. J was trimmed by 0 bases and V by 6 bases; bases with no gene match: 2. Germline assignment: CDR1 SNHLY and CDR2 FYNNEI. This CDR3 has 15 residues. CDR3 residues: CASRGDRGAKNIQYF. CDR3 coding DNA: TGTGCCAGCAGAGGGGACAGGGGAGCCAAAAACATTCAGTACTTC.

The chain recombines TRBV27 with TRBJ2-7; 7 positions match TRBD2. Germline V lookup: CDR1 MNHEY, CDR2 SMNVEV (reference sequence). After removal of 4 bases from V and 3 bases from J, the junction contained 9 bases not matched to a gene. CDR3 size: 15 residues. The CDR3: CASSSPSGNRYEQYF. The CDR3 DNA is TGTGCCAGCAGTTCCCCTAGCGGAAATCGCTACGAGCAGTACTTC.

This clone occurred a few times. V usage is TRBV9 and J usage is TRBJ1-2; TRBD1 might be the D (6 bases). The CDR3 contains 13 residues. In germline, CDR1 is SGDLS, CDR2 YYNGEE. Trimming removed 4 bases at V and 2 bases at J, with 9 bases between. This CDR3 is CASSPGQNYGYTF. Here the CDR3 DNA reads TGTGCCAGCAGCCCGGGACAAAACTATGGCTACACCTTC. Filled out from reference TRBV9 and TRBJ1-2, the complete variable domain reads DSGVTQTPKHLITATGQRVTLRCSPRSGDLSVYWYQQSLDQGLQFLIQYYNGEERAKGNILERFSAQQFPDLHSELNLSSLELGDSALYFCASSPGQNYGYTFGSGTRLTVV.

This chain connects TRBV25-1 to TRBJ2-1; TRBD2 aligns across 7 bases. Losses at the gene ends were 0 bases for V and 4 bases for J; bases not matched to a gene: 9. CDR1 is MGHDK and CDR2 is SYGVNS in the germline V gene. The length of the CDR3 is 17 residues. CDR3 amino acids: CASSEYWTAGAYNEQFF. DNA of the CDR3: TGTGCCAGCAGTGAATATTGGACGGCGGGAGCTTACAATGAGCAGTTCTTC. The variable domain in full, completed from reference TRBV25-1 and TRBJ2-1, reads EADIYQTPRYLVIGTGKKITLECSQTMGHDKMYWYQQDPGMELHLIHYSYGVNSTEKGDLSSESTVSRIRTEHFPLTLESARPSHTSQYLCASSEYWTAGAYNEQFFGPGTRLTVL.